The 3 T cell receptor beta chains below come from one sample, sequenced in a study of regulatory T cells in long-lasting Graves disease. Arm-PCR of CDR3 regions and iRepertoire HTBI primers were used to build TCR beta libraries. TCRdb re-analysed the multiplex PCR reads in MiXCR, keeping a single row per CDR3 protein. The data hold under 450,000 distinct CDR3 sequences, with 20% to 25% observed a single time. Time point reported: persistent/refractory GD, antithyroid drugs over 5 years with positive TRAb. Extracted PBMC RNA gave rise to the TCR library. Source: peripheral blood mononuclear cells (PBMCs), taken when the disease was refractory, from a patient treated with antithyroid drugs. These receptors came from a woman in her 40s with Graves disease.

This chain's CDR3 is CSAQQVYGYTF. CDR3 DNA: TGCAGTGCTCAGCAGGTCTATGGCTACACCTTC. The chain combines TRBV20-1 with TRBJ1-2, with unresolved D. The CDR3 is 11 residues long. Germline-derived CDR1 and CDR2 are DFQATT and SNEGSKA (reference sequence). Trimming shortened V by 5 bases and J by 4 bases, and 8 bases separated the two germline ends.

Ten or more counts support this clonotype. The chain couples TRBV11-2 to TRBJ2-7; TRBD2 agrees at 10 bases. This CDR3 region has 15 residues. V gave up 5 bases and J gave up 3 bases; unmatched junction bases: 7. The germline gives CDR1 SGHAT, CDR2 FQNNGV. CDR3 DNA sequence: TGTGCCAGCAGCGCCGGACTAGCGGAAGTCTACGAGCAGTACTTC. As protein: CASSAGLAEVYEQYF. The entire variable domain, with the rest obtained from reference TRBV11-2 and TRBJ2-7, is as follows: EAGVAQSPRYKIIEKRQSVAFWCNPISGHATLYWYQQILGQGPKLLIQFQNNGVVDDSQLPKDRFSAERLKGVDSTLKIQPAKLEDSAVYLCASSAGLAEVYEQYFGPGTRLTVT.

This clonotype came up a few times. The gene calls are TRBV11-2 and TRBJ1-1; maybe TRBD1 (5 bases). The germline CDR1 and CDR2 sequences are SGHAT and FQNNGV. The V and J ends lost 5 bases and 9 bases respectively, with 19 bases between them. The CDR3 totals 14 residues. The CDR3: CASSPNRQPGQAFF. CDR3 bases: TGTGCCAGCAGCCCAAACCGACAGCCTGGACAAGCTTTCTTT.